Reported below is one TCR beta chain. The antigen remains undetermined. The donors were in the approximately 130-subject validation cohort, distinct from the approximately 610-subject first cohort. The table came from immunoSEQ multiplex PCR; TCRdb's copy has only in-frame clones and leaves some out. This sample has 95,000 to 150,000 clones, with 70% to 90% found just once. The CDR3 runs 12 residues. V lost 4 bases, J lost 4 bases, and 8 bases lay in between. From germline, CDR1 is SGHRS and CDR2 YFSETQ. The data were obtained in a study of cytomegalovirus exposure and HLA in healthy donors. General study results and limits: The classifier was said to identify cytomegalovirus status with high specificity and sensitivity.

Sequenced input: PBMCs. V usage is TRBV5-1 and J usage is TRBJ1-2; D perhaps matches TRBD1 (5 bases). The clonotype originates from a young woman in good health and CMV-seronegative. CDR3 region: CASSHDSYGYTF. DNA for the CDR3: TGCGCCAGCAGCCACGACAGCTATGGCTACACCTTC.